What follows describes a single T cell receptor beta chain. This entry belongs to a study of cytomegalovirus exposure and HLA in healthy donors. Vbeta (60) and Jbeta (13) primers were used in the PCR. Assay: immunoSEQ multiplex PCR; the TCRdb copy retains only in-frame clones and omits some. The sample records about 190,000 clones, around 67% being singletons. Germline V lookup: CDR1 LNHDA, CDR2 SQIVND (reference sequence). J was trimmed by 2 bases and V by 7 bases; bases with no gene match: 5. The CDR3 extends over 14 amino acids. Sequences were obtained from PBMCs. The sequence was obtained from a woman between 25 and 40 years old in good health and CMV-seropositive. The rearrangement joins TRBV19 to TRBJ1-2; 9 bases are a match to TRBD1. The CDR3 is CASTSGTGNYGYTF. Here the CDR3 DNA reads TGTGCCAGTACTTCAGGGACAGGGAACTATGGCTACACCTTC.